This is a list of T cell receptor beta chains from one sample in a study of graft-versus-host responses after intestinal transplantation. Profiling relied on immunoSEQ multiplex PCR, and the TCRdb table lists in-frame clones only, not all of them. The profile shows about 8,100 clones, 60% to 80% of them singletons. This material consisted of ileum tissue, taken about 410 days after transplant. These receptors were taken from a human patient who received an intestinal transplant, so some T cells may come from the graft donor. CDR3s include the opening cysteine and the closing phenylalanine or tryptophan. Fields, in order: D gene, V gene, clone size, J gene, CDR3 length, CDR3 protein, CDR3 DNA. A D gene is named only where the DNA matches it firmly. Clone size is not always given. Where it is, it says once, few, many or a class for expanded clones.

-	TRBV16	few	TRBJ2-7	13	CASSQDGTYEQYF	TGTGCCAGCAGCCAAGACGGAACCTACGAGCAGTACTTC
TRBD1	TRBV6-6	-	TRBJ2-7	16	CASSYAGQGGFYEQYF	TGTGCCAGCAGTTACGCGGGACAGGGGGGTTTCTACGAGCAGTACTTC
-	TRBV5-6	-	TRBJ1-3	16	CASSWGGAVSGNTIYF	TGTGCCAGCAGCTGGGGGGGCGCGGTCTCTGGAAACACCATATATTTT
-	TRBV11-2	-	TRBJ1-5	15	CASSSPTGEEQPQHF	TGCGCCAGCAGCTCCCCGACAGGAGAAGAACAGCCCCAGCATTTT
TRBD2	TRBV10-2	-	TRBJ2-1	13	CASLSGGYNEQFF	TGCGCCTCCCTTAGCGGGGGGTACAATGAGCAGTTCTTC
-	TRBV27	-	TRBJ1-3	14	CASGTVPSGNTIYF	TGTGCCAGCGGGACGGTCCCCTCTGGAAACACCATATATTTT
TRBD1	TRBV7-2	-	TRBJ1-5	13	CASSRDRVEPQHF	TGTGCCAGCAGCCGGGACAGGGTTGAGCCCCAGCATTTT
TRBD1	TRBV5-4	once	TRBJ1-2	15	CASSFPGQGGYGYTF	TGTGCCAGCAGTTTCCCGGGACAGGGAGGCTATGGCTACACCTTC
-	TRBV19	-	TRBJ2-2	17	CASSLHQRRGYTGELFF	TGTGCCAGTAGTCTCCACCAACGAAGGGGTTACACCGGGGAGCTGTTTTTT
TRBD2	TRBV6-1	-	TRBJ2-7	14	CASSELAGGYEQYF	TGTGCCAGCAGTGAACTAGCGGGAGGGTACGAGCAGTACTTC
TRBD1	TRBV4-1	-	TRBJ1-2	18	CASSQDSSGQGAGYGYTF	TGCGCCAGCAGCCAAGATAGCTCCGGACAGGGGGCGGGCTATGGCTACACCTTC
-	TRBV11-2	-	TRBJ2-2	13	CASSFRDTGELFF	TGTGCCAGCAGCTTCAGGGACACCGGGGAGCTGTTTTTT
-	TRBV9	-	TRBJ1-4	15	CASSPRGQQHEKLFF	TGTGCCAGCAGCCCCCGAGGGCAGCAACATGAAAAACTGTTTTTT
-	TRBV10-2	-	TRBJ2-5	12	CASTNPDGVPYF	TGCGCCAGCACCAACCCAGACGGGGTCCCGTACTTC
-	TRBV9	-	TRBJ2-4	14	CASSVEWLGDIQYF	TGTGCCAGCAGCGTAGAATGGCTAGGCGACATTCAGTACTTC
-	TRBV5-4	-	TRBJ2-5	12	CASSLPQETQYF	TGTGCCAGCAGCTTGCCACAAGAGACCCAGTACTTC
-	TRBV5-6	few	TRBJ1-2	16	CASNQAWVGANYGYTF	TGTGCCAGCAACCAAGCTTGGGTGGGGGCTAACTATGGCTACACCTTC
TRBD1	TRBV10-1	-	TRBJ2-5	17	CASSEYGQGGLAETQYF	TGCGCCAGCAGTGAGTACGGACAGGGAGGTTTGGCGGAGACCCAGTACTTC
TRBD2	TRBV27	-	TRBJ2-7	15	CASSHSGGAVYEQYF	TGTGCCAGCAGTCATAGCGGGGGGGCCGTCTACGAGCAGTACTTC
-	TRBV5-4	-	TRBJ2-5	14	CASSPGQPQETQYF	TGTGCCAGCAGCCCTGGACAGCCCCAAGAGACCCAGTACTTC
TRBD1	TRBV5-4	-	TRBJ1-2	18	CASSQDVGDRATLYGYTF	TGCGCCAGCAGCCAAGACGTCGGGGACAGGGCGACTCTCTATGGCTACACCTTC
-	TRBV23-1	-	TRBJ1-1	14	CASSQSIQNTEAFF	TGCGCCAGCAGTCAATCGATCCAGAACACTGAAGCTTTCTTT
-	TRBV7-8	-	TRBJ2-5	14	CASSFGGSRETQYF	TGTGCCAGCAGCTTTGGTGGCAGCCGGGAGACCCAGTACTTC
TRBD1	TRBV5-4	-	TRBJ1-1	15	CASSSPDRSNTEAFF	TGTGCCAGCAGTTCCCCGGACAGGTCGAACACTGAAGCTTTCTTT
-	TRBV12-2	-	TRBJ1-1	14	CASRLARRNTEAFF	TGTGCAAGTCGCTTAGCCAGGCGAAACACTGAAGCTTTCTTT
-	TRBV4-1	-	TRBJ2-1	17	CASSQEGLLSSYNEQFF	TGCGCCAGCAGCCAAGAAGGACTTCTAAGCTCCTACAATGAGCAGTTCTTC
-	TRBV4-2	-	TRBJ2-3	16	CASSQEEGDSTDTQYF	TGTGCCAGCAGCCAAGAAGAGGGAGATAGTACAGATACGCAGTATTTT
-	TRBV27	few	TRBJ1-5	14	CASSRGADSQPQHF	TGTGCCAGCAGCAGGGGAGCGGACAGTCAGCCCCAGCATTTT
-	TRBV19	-	TRBJ1-2	14	CASSLSERSYGYTF	TGTGCCAGTAGTTTGTCGGAGCGGTCCTATGGCTACACCTTC
TRBD2	TRBV30	-	TRBJ2-1	16	CAWSTGTSGIYNEQFF	TGTGCCTGGAGTACGGGGACTAGCGGGATTTACAATGAGCAGTTCTTC
-	TRBV28	-	TRBJ2-1	12	CASRLPYNEQFF	TGTGCCAGCAGACTACCCTACAATGAGCAGTTCTTC
-	TRBV4-1	-	TRBJ2-2	17	CASSQDPGRTTWGELFF	TGCGCCAGCAGCCAAGATCCCGGGCGCACGACTTGGGGGGAGCTGTTTTTT
-	TRBV10-1	-	TRBJ2-2	15	CASSESRGKAGELFF	TGCGCCAGCAGTGAGTCAAGGGGAAAGGCCGGGGAGCTGTTTTTT
-	TRBV5-4	-	TRBJ2-6	16	CASSSGGLLGANVLTF	TGTGCCAGCAGCTCGGGGGGCCTTCTGGGGGCCAACGTCCTGACTTTC
-	TRBV7-2	-	TRBJ2-4	15	CASSLGALPKNIQYF	TGTGCCAGCAGCTTAGGGGCACTACCAAAAAACATTCAGTACTTC
TRBD1	TRBV10-3	-	TRBJ2-2	14	CAITGQGYTGELFF	TGTGCCATCACGGGACAGGGGTACACCGGGGAGCTGTTTTTT
TRBD1	TRBV19	-	TRBJ1-5	18	CASSIDRGRGYSNQPQHF	TGTGCCAGTAGTATCGACAGGGGGCGCGGTTATAGCAATCAGCCCCAGCATTTT
-	TRBV19	-	TRBJ2-2	15	CASSIGGDTTGELFF	TGTGCCAGTAGTATAGGGGGGGATACCACCGGGGAGCTGTTTTTT
TRBD1	TRBV2	-	TRBJ1-6	15	CATLEGASYNSPLHF	TGTGCCACCCTTGAGGGGGCTTCCTATAATTCACCCCTCCACTTT
-	TRBV7-6	-	TRBJ1-2	13	CASSLAAGDGYTF	TGTGCCAGCAGCTTAGCGGCGGGGGACGGCTACACCTTC
-	TRBV27	-	TRBJ2-1	12	CASSPTYNEQFF	TGTGCCAGCAGCCCGACATACAATGAGCAGTTCTTC
-	TRBV10-2	-	TRBJ1-4	15	CASSAQEATNEKLFF	TGCGCCAGCAGTGCACAGGAGGCCACTAATGAAAAACTGTTTTTT
-	TRBV4-1	few	TRBJ1-2	14	CASSHPQVLYGYTF	TGCGCCAGCAGCCACCCACAGGTTCTCTATGGCTACACCTTC